These 26 T cell receptor beta chains originate from one sample sequenced in a study of monozygotic twins with inflammatory bowel disease. Using the 5' RACE reads, TCRdb records one entry per CDR3 protein without DNA. The sample totals over 110,000 distinct CDR3 sequences; its top ten clones hold roughly 2.5%. The sample comprised blood. Receptors originate from a human donor with ulcerative colitis or Crohn's disease, or a healthy co-twin of an affected twin (not recorded which).

V and J are TRBV18 and TRBJ2-5. The CDR3 extends over 13 amino acids. Per the germline V gene, CDR1 is KGHSH and CDR2 is LQKENI. The chain's CDR3 is CASSRNTQETQYF.

The J gene is TRBJ2-7, the V gene TRBV6-2 or TRBV6-3; there is no DNA to check the TCRdb D call of TRBD1. Germline assignment: CDR1 MNHEY and CDR2 SVGEGT. The CDR3 length is 15 residues. This chain's CDR3 is CASSPQGIPSYEQYF.

The chain couples TRBV20-1 to TRBJ1-4; no DNA is available, so the TRBD1 call from TCRdb remains unchecked. The length of the CDR3 is 14 residues. CDR1 is DFQATT and CDR2 is SNEGSKA in the germline V gene (reference sequence). The CDR3 is CSARDGTGREKLFF.

This sequence joins TRBV14 and TRBJ1-1. CDR1 and CDR2 from the germline V gene are SGHDN and FVKESK. This CDR3 contains 16 residues. Here the CDR3 reads CASSPVVGDKDTEAFF.

The chain has TRBV27 and TRBJ2-1; TCRdb indicates TRBD1, and absent DNA this call remains unverified. The CDR3 contains 15 residues. Per germline, CDR1 MNHEY and CDR2 SMNVEV (reference sequence). The CDR3 sequence is CASSLEGPPYNEQFF.

The chain couples TRBV7-2 to TRBJ2-7. CDR3 length: 11 amino acids. The germline CDR1 and CDR2 sequences are SGHTA and FQGNSA. CDR3 sequence: CASSLQVEQYF.

J is TRBJ2-3 and V is TRBV12-3 or TRBV12-4; TCRdb designates TRBD1, a call that cannot be tested without DNA. The CDR3 consists of 15 residues. The CDR3: CASSSRDPDWDTQYF.

Here the CDR3 reads CASSYTGANPYNEQFF. The chain has TRBV5-1 and TRBJ2-1; absent DNA, TCRdb's TRBD1 call cannot be checked. Looked up from germline, CDR1 is SGHRS and CDR2 is YFSETQ. The CDR3 sequence is 16 residues long.

The genes are TRBV27 and TRBJ2-7; the D call of TRBD2 rests on TCRdb alone, since no DNA is present to check it. The CDR3 is made up of 16 amino acids. Per germline, CDR1 MNHEY and CDR2 SMNVEV (reference sequence). CDR3 region: CASSLPGTSGTYEQYF.

CDR3 loop: CASSPRLLNTEAFF. This sequence joins TRBV4-2 and TRBJ1-1. This CDR3 spans 14 amino acids. Germline V CDR1 and CDR2: LGHNA, YNFKEQ.

V usage is TRBV12-3 or TRBV12-4 and J usage is TRBJ1-2; there is no DNA to check the TCRdb D call of TRBD1. The CDR3 runs 13 residues. Here the CDR3 reads CASLRQGGAGYTF.

This chain joins TRBV6-5 and TRBJ1-3; checking the TCRdb D call of TRBD1 is not possible without DNA. From germline, CDR1 is MNHEY and CDR2 SVGAGI. The CDR3 spans 12 residues. Here the CDR3 reads CASRDRGNTIYF.

The J gene is TRBJ2-2, the V gene TRBV7-3; without DNA, the TCRdb call of TRBD2 cannot be checked. This CDR3 spans 19 amino acids. Germline V gene sequence: CDR1 SGHTA, CDR2 FQGTGA. This CDR3 is CASSLMGLAGGENTGELFF. The full variable domain, completed using reference TRBV7-3 and TRBJ2-2, is GAGVSQTPSNKVTEKGKYVELRCDPISGHTALYWYRQSLGQGPEFLIYFQGTGAADDSGLPNDRFFAVRPEGSVSTLKIQRTERGDSAVYLCASSLMGLAGGENTGELFFGEGSRLTVL.

The V call is TRBV7-2, the J call TRBJ2-3; TCRdb outputs TRBD2, but without DNA this stays unchecked. The CDR3 sequence is 17 residues long. CDR1 is SGHTA and CDR2 is FQGNSA in the germline V gene. CDR3 in amino acids: CASSTLGYSGGTDTQYF.

The chain has TRBV7-6 and TRBJ1-1. Germline loops: CDR1 SGHVS, CDR2 FNYEAQ. CDR3 length: 13 amino acids. The CDR3 loop is CASSLAMNTEAFF.

The chain has TRBV29-1 and TRBJ2-7; the D gene TCRdb calls, TRBD1, cannot be checked with no DNA. The CDR3 runs to 13 residues. CDR1 is SQVTM and CDR2 is ANQGSEA in the germline V gene. The CDR3 here is CSVRRDISYEQYF.

This chain links TRBV5-1 with TRBJ2-1; TCRdb's D call, TRBD1, is unchecked because there is no DNA. CDR3 length: 14 residues. Germline V gene sequence: CDR1 SGHRS, CDR2 YFSETQ. The CDR3 here is CASSPGQGQDEQFF.

The gene calls are TRBV5-5 and TRBJ2-1. The length of the CDR3 is 15 residues. Germline V gene lookup returns CDR1 SGHKS and CDR2 YYEKEE (reference sequence). The CDR3 is CASSSTGTTYNEQFF.

The chain has TRBV6-6 and TRBJ2-3; TCRdb's D call of TRBD1 is untestable without DNA. The CDR3 spans 14 residues. In germline, CDR1 is MNHNY, CDR2 SVGAGI (reference sequence). The CDR3 is CASRERGRTDTQYF.

The chain has TRBV5-1 and TRBJ2-7; the D call of TRBD1 rests on TCRdb alone, since no DNA is present to check it. The CDR3 extends over 15 amino acids. Germline loops: CDR1 SGHRS, CDR2 YFSETQ. CDR3 region: CASSLVPGGINEQYF. The whole variable domain, remainder taken from reference TRBV5-1 and TRBJ2-7, is KAGVTQTPRYLIKTRGQQVTLSCSPISGHRSVSWYQQTPGQGLQFLFEYFSETQRNKGNFPGRFSGRQFSNSRSEMNVSTLELGDSALYLCASSLVPGGINEQYFGPGTRLTVT.

The chain uses TRBV5-1 and TRBJ2-7. This CDR3 spans 14 amino acids. Germline assignment: CDR1 SGHRS and CDR2 YFSETQ. The CDR3 loop is CASSLAGLANEQYF.

V is TRBV15 and J is TRBJ2-7; TCRdb picks TRBD1, but there is no DNA to check that call. Germline V gene sequence: CDR1 LNHNV, CDR2 YYDKDF (reference sequence). This CDR3 is built from 15 residues. Here the CDR3 reads CATSRETGGSYEQYF.

The rearrangement joins TRBV16 to TRBJ1-5; TCRdb reports TRBD1, a call that lacks DNA to check it against. The CDR3 runs to 16 residues. Germline CDR1 is KGHSY and CDR2 is FQNENV. The CDR3: CASSQSYGQGNQPQHF.

CDR3 sequence: CASMWSSGQETQYF. The chain links TRBV5-1 to TRBJ2-5; absent DNA, TCRdb's TRBD2 call cannot be checked. Germline assignment: CDR1 SGHRS and CDR2 YFSETQ. The CDR3 sequence is 14 residues long.

CDR3 amino acids: CSARGPLGNEQFF. V is TRBV20-1 and J is TRBJ2-1. Germline V gene data show CDR1 as DFQATT and CDR2 as SNEGSKA (reference sequence). The CDR3 length is 13 residues.

V usage is TRBV5-1 and J usage is TRBJ2-5; TCRdb selects TRBD1, and the lack of DNA leaves this call unchecked. The germline V gene has CDR1 SGHRS and CDR2 YFSETQ. CDR3 size: 17 residues. Here the CDR3 reads CASSLGTGGAASETQYF.